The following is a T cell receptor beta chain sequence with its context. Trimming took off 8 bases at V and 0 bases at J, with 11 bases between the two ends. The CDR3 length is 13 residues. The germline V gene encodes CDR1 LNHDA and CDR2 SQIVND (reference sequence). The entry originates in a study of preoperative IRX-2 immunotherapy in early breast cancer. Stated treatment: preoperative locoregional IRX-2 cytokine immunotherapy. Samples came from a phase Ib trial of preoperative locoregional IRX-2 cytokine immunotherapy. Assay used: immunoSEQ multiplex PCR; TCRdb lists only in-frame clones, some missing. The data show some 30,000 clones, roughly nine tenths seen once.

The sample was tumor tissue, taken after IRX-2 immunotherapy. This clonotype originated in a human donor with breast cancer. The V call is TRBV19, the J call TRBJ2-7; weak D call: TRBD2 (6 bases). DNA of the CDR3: TGTGCCAGTGCCTTAGCGGCCTCCTACGAGCAGTACTTC. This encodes CASALAASYEQYF.